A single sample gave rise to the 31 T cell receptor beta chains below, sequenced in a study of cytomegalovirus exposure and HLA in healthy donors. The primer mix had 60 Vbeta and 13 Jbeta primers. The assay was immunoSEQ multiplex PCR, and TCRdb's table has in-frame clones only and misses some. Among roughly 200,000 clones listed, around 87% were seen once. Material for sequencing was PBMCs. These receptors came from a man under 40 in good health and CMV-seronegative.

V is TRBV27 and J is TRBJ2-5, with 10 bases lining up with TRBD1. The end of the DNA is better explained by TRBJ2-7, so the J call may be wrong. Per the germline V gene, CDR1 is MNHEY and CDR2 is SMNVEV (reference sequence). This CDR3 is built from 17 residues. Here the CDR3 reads CASSFSPPGQGRYEQYF. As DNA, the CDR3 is TGTGCCAGCAGTTTTTCCCCTCCGGGACAGGGGCGCTACGAGCAGTACTTC.

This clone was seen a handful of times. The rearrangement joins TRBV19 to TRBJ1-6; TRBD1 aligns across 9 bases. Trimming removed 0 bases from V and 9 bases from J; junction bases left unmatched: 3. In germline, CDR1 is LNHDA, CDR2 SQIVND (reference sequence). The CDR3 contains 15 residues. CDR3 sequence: CASSIDLTGGSPLHF. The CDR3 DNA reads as TGTGCCAGTAGTATAGATCTGACAGGGGGTTCACCCCTCCACTTT.

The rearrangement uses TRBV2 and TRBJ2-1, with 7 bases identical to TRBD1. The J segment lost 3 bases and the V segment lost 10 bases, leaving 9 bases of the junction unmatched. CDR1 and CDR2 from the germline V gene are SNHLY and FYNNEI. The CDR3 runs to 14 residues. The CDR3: CANTGQRNYNEQFF. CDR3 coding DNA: TGTGCCAACACGGGACAGAGAAACTACAATGAGCAGTTCTTC.

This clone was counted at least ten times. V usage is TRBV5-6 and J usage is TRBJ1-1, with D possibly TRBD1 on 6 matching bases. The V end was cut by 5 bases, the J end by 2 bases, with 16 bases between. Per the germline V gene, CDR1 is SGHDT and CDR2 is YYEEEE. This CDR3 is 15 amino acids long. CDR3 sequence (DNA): TGTGCCAGCAGGTGGGCGACAGGCCTAAACACTGAAGCTTTCTTT. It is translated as CASRWATGLNTEAFF.

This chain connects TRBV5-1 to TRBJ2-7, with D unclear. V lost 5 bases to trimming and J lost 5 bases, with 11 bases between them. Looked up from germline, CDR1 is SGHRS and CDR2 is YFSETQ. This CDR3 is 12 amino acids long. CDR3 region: CASRFGRDEQYF. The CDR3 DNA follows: TGCGCCAGCAGATTCGGCCGGGACGAGCAGTACTTC.

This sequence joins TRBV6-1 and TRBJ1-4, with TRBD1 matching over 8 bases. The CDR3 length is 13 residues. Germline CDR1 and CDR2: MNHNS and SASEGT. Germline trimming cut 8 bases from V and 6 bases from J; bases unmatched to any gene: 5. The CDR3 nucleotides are TGTGCCAGCGAGGACAGGGAAGATGAAAAACTGTTTTTT. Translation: CASEDREDEKLFF.

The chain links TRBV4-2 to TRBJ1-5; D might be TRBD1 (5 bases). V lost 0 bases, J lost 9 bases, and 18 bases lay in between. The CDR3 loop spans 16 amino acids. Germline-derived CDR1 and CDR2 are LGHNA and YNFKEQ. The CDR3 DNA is TGTGCCAGCAGCCAAGACATGGGGCAGGGTTTTCGGCCCCAGCATTTT. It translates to CASSQDMGQGFRPQHF.

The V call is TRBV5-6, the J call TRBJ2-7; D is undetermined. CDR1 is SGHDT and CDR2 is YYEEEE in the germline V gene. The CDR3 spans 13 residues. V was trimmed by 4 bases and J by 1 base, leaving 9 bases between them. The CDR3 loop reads CASSPPLSYEQYF. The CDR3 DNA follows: TGTGCCAGCAGCCCCCCCCTATCCTACGAGCAGTACTTC.

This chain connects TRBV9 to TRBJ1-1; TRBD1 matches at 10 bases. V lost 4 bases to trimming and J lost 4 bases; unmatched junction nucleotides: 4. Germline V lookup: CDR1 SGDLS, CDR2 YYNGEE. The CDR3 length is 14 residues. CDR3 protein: CASSTGQGITEAFF. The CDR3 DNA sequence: TGTGCCAGCAGCACGGGACAGGGGATCACTGAAGCTTTCTTT.

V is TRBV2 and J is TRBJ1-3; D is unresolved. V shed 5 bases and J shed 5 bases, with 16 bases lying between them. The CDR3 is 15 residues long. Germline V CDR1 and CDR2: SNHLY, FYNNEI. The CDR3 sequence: CASSITRHGRNTIYF. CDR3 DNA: TGTGCCAGCAGTATCACTCGACACGGTCGAAACACCATATATTTT.

The chain's CDR3 is CASAQGANNEQFF. The CDR3, as DNA: TGCGCCAGTGCACAGGGGGCCAACAATGAGCAGTTCTTC. J is TRBJ2-1 and V is TRBV4-1; 9 bases match TRBD1. This CDR3 has 13 amino acids. The germline CDR1 and CDR2 sequences are MGHRA and YSYEKL. With V trimmed by 9 bases and J by 5 bases, 5 bases remained unmatched.

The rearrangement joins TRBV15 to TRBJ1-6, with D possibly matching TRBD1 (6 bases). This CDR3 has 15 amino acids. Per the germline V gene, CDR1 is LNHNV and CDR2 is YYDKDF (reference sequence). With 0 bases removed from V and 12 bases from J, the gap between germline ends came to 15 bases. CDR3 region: CATSRDGGGGEPLHF. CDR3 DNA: TGTGCCACCAGCAGAGACGGAGGGGGGGGTGAACCCCTCCACTTT.

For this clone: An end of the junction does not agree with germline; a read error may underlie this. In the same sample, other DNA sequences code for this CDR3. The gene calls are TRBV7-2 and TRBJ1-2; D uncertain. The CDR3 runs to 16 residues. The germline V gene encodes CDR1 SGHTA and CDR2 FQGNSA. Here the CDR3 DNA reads TGTGCCATCAAGCCCCGGGCCGGGGAGGGAAACTACGGCTACACCTTC. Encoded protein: CAIKPRAGEGNYGYTF. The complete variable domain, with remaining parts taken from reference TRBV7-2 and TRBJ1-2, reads GAGVSQSPSNKVTEKGKDVELRCDPISGHTALYWYRQSLGQGLEFLIYFQGNSAPDKSGLPSDRFSAERTGGSVSTLTIQRTQQEDSAVYLCAIKPRAGEGNYGYTFGSGTRLTVV.

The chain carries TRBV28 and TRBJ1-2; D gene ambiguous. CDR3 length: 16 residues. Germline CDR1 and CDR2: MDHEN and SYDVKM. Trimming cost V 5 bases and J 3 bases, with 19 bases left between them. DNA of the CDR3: TGTGCCAGCAGTCTCCCGGGGAGTAGGGTTGACTATGGCTACACCTTC. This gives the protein CASSLPGSRVDYGYTF.

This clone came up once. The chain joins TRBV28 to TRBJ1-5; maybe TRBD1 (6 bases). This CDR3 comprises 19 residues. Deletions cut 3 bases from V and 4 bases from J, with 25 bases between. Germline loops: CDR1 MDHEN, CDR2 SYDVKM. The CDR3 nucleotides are TGTGCCAGCAGTTTGATAATCTCCAGGGGCCGCGCGAAGAATCAGCCCCAGCATTTT. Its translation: CASSLIISRGRAKNQPQHF.

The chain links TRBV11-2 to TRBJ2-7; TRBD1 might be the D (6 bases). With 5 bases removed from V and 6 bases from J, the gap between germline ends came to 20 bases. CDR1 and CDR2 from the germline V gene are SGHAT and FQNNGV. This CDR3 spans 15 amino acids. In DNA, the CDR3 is TGTGCCAGCAGCCACGAACGGCAGGGGAGCCTCGAGCAGTACTTC. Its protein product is CASSHERQGSLEQYF.

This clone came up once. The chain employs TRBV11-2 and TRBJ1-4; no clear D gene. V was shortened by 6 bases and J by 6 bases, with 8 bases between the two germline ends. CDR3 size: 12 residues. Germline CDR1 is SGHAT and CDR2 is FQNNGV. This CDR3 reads CASRAEDEKLFF. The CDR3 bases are TGTGCCAGCAGGGCAGAGGATGAAAAACTGTTTTTT.

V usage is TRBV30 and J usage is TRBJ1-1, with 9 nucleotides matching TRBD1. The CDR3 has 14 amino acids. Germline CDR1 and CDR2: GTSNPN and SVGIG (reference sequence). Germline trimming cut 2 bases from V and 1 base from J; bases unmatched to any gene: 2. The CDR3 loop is CAWSTGGGNTEAFF. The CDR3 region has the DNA TGTGCCTGGAGTACAGGGGGCGGGAACACTGAAGCTTTCTTT. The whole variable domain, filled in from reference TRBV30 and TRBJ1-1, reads SQTIHQWPATLVQPVGSPLSLECTVEGTSNPNLYWYRQAAGRGLQLLFYSVGIGQISSEVPQNLSASRPQDRQFILSSKKLLLSDSGFYLCAWSTGGGNTEAFFGQGTRLTVV.

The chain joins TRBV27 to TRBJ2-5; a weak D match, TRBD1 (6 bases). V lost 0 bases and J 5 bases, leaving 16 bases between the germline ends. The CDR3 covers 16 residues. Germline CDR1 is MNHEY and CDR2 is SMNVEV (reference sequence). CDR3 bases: TGTGCCAGCAGTTTATCCCGGCAGGATCAGGGGGAGACCCAGTACTTC. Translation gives CASSLSRQDQGETQYF.

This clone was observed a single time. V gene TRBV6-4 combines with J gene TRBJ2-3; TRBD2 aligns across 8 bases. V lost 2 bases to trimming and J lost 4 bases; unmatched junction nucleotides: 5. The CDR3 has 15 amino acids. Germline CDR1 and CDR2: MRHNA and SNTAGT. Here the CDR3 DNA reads TGTGCCAGCAGTGACGAAGCGGGAGCCGCAGATACGCAGTATTTT. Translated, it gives CASSDEAGAADTQYF.

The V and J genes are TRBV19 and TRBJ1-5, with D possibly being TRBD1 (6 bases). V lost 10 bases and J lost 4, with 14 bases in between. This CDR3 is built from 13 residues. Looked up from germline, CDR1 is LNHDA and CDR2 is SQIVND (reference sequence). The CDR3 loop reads CATSWTENQPQHF. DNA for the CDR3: TGTGCCACCTCCTGGACAGAGAATCAGCCCCAGCATTTT.

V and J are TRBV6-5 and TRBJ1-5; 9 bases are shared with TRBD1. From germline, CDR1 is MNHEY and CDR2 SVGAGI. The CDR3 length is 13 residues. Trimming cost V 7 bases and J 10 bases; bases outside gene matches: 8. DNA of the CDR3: TGTGCCAGCAACCCGGGACAGGGCTTACCCCAGCATTTT. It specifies CASNPGQGLPQHF.

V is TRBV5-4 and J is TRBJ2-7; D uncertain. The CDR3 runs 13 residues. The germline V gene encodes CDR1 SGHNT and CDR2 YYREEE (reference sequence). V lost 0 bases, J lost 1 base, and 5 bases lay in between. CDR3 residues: CASSLAGSYEQYF. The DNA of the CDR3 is TGTGCCAGCAGCTTGGCCGGGTCCTACGAGCAGTACTTC.

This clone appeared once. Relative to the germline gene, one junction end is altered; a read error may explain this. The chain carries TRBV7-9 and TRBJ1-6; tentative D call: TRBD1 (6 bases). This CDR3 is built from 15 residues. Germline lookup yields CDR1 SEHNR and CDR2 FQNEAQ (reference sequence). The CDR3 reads CSSSLVQGYNSPLHF. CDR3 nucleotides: TGTTCCAGCAGCTTAGTACAGGGCTATAATTCACCCCTCCACTTT.

The CDR3: CASSLEGANTEAFF. The CDR3, as DNA: TGCGCCAGCAGCTTGGAGGGGGCGAACACTGAAGCTTTCTTT. The rearrangement joins TRBV5-1 to TRBJ1-1, with 7 bases aligning to TRBD1. Germline V gene sequence: CDR1 SGHRS, CDR2 YFSETQ. The trim removed 0 bases at V and 1 base at J, leaving 0 bases unmatched. This CDR3 comprises 14 residues.

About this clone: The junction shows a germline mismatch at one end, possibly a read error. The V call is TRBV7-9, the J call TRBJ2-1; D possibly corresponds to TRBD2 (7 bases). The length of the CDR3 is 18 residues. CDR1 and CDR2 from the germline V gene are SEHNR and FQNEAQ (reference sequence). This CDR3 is CSSSLRGAAYASYNEQFF. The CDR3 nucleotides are TGTTCCAGCAGCTTACGGGGGGCGGCCTACGCCTCCTACAATGAGCAGTTCTTC. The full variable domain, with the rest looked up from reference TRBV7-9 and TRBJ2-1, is DTGVSQNPRHKITKRGQNVTFRCDPISEHNRLYWYRQTLGQGPEFLTYFQNEAQLEKSRLLSDRFSAERPKGSFSTLEIQRTEQGDSAMYLCSSSLRGAAYASYNEQFFGPGTRLTVL.

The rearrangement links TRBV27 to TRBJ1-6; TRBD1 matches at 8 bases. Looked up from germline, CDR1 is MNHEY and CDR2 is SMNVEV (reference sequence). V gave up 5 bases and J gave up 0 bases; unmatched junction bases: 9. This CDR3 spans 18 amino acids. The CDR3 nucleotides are TGTGCCAGCAGTCATCCACAGGGGGATAGCTCCTATAATTCACCCCTCCACTTT. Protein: CASSHPQGDSSYNSPLHF.

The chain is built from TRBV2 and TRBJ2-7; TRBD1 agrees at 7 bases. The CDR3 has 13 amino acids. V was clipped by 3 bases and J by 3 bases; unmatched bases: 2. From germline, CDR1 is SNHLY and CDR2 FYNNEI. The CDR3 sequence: CASSESGGYEQYF. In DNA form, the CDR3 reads TGTGCCAGCAGTGAGTCAGGGGGCTACGAGCAGTACTTC. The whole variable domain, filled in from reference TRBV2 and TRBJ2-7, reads EPEVTQTPSHQVTQMGQEVILRCVPISNHLYFYWYRQILGQKVEFLVSFYNNEISEKSEIFDDQFSVERPDGSNFTLKIRSTKLEDSAMYFCASSESGGYEQYFGPGTRLTVT.

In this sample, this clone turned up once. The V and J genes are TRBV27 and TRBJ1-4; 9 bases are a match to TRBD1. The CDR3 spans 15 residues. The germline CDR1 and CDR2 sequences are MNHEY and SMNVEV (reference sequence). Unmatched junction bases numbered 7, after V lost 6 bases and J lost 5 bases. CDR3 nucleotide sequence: TGTGCCAGCAGGGATACCGGGACAGGGAATGAAAAACTGTTTTTT. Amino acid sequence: CASRDTGTGNEKLFF.

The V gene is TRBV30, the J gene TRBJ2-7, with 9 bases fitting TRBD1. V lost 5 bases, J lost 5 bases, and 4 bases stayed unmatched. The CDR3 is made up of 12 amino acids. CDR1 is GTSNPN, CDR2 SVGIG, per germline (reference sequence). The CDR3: CAWDRGGNEQYF. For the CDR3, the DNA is TGTGCCTGGGACAGGGGGGGCAACGAGCAGTACTTC.

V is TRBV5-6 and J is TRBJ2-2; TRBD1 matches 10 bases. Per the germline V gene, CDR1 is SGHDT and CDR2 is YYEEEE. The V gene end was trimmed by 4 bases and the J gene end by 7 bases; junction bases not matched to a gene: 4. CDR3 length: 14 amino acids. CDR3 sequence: CASSRTGGLGELFF. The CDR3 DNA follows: TGTGCCAGCAGCCGGACAGGGGGACTCGGGGAGCTGTTTTTT.